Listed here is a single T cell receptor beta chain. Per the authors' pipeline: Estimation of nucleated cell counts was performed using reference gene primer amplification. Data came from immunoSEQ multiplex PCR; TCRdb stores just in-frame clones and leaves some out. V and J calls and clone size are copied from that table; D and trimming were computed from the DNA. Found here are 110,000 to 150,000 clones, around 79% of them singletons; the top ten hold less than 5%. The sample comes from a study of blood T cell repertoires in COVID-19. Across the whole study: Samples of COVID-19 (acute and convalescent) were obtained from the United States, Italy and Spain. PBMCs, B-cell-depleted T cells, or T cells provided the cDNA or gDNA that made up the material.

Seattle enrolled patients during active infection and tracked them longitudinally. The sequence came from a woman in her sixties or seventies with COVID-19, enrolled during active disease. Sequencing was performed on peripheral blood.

The CDR3 coding sequence is TGTGCCAGCAGCTTAGACAGGGCCCACTCCTACGAGCAGTACTTC. It specifies CASSLDRAHSYEQYF. The gene calls are TRBV7-8 and TRBJ2-7; tentative D call: TRBD1 (6 bases). Trimming stripped 1 base from V and 0 bases from J, with 10 bases between. CDR1 is SGHVS, CDR2 FQNEAQ, per germline. There are 15 residues in the CDR3.